This T cell receptor (beta chain) was obtained from a study of radiotherapy plus CTLA-4 blockade in lung cancer. On the study more broadly: Disease control was achieved by 31% of patients, and objective responses by less than 20%. Overall study results and limits: After treatment with radiotherapy plus ipilimumab, TCR clones that came from the tumor expanded in blood. Response, reportedly, was best predicted by interferon-beta along with early blood T cell clone dynamics.

The repertoire was sequenced with immunoSEQ multiplex PCR; TCRdb's copy has only in-frame clones and lacks some. The table shows about 98,000 clones, with around 88% occurring only once. Alongside CTLA-4 blockade with ipilimumab, patients with chemo-refractory metastatic non-small-cell lung cancer received focal radiation. As regards this clone: Its target is unknown.

The trim removed 3 bases at V and 5 bases at J, leaving 0 bases unmatched. Germline V gives CDR1 LGHNA, CDR2 YNFKEQ. The CDR3 runs to 14 residues. The chain carries TRBV4-2 and TRBJ2-1; the match to TRBD1 covers 11 bases. This sample comprised peripheral blood, obtained from a patient treated with radiotherapy plus ipilimumab. This clonotype was obtained from a human donor with non-small cell lung cancer that progressed on radiotherapy plus ipilimumab. CDR3 residues: CASSQGQGDNEQFF. For the CDR3, the DNA is TGTGCCAGCAGCCAGGGACAGGGGGACAATGAGCAGTTCTTC.